A selection of T cell receptor beta chains follows, all from one sample in a study of cytotoxic CD8 clonotypes in ibrutinib-treated CLL. Profiled with immunoSEQ multiplex PCR; TCRdb holds only in-frame clones, not every one. This sample has around 140,000 clones, with approximately 85% found just once. The sequencing used PBMCs, collected after 24 months of ibrutinib treatment. Receptors were obtained from a human donor with chronic lymphocytic leukemia. Both conserved end residues are part of each CDR3. Fields, in order: J gene, V gene, CDR3 protein.

J: TRBJ2-1
V: TRBV5-8
CDR3: CASPFSRGNNEQFF

J: TRBJ1-4
V: TRBV5-6
CDR3: CAARSVEGLFEKLFF

J: TRBJ1-2
V: TRBV6-6
CDR3: CASSNTGSYTF

J: TRBJ1-5
V: TRBV19
CDR3: CASHGRGQPQHF

J: TRBJ1-2
V: TRBV14
CDR3: CASSPRPGQANYGYTF

J: TRBJ1-2
V: TRBV6-9
CDR3: CASSFRDRGRYGYTF

J: TRBJ2-2
V: TRBV27
CDR3: CASSFRGTSGGNTGELFF

J: TRBJ2-7
V: TRBV18
CDR3: CASSGLAGGDYEQYF

J: TRBJ2-7
V: TRBV6-6
CDR3: CASSYSVTEGYEQYF

J: TRBJ1-2
V: TRBV5-6
CDR3: CASSLEQGVPYGYTF

J: TRBJ1-2
V: TRBV10-3
CDR3: CAISKEGDYGYTF

J: TRBJ1-1
V: TRBV7-9
CDR3: CASSLEGRGTEAFF

J: TRBJ2-1
V: TRBV25-1
CDR3: CASSDPNGGAYNEQFF

J: TRBJ2-7
V: TRBV7-2
CDR3: CASSPGFPYEQYF

J: TRBJ1-5
V: TRBV7-2
CDR3: CASQGLVNQPQHF

J: TRBJ2-3
V: TRBV7-9
CDR3: CATPRLDGVTQYF

J: TRBJ2-2
V: TRBV29-1
CDR3: CSVDRGRTGELFF

J: TRBJ1-6
V: TRBV5-1
CDR3: CASSGMEEAPLHF

J: TRBJ2-7
V: TRBV7-3
CDR3: CASSLLAGYPYEQYF

J: TRBJ1-2
V: TRBV4-1
CDR3: CASQQGARGYTF

J: TRBJ2-3
V: TRBV9
CDR3: CASSPPRGGVSTDTQYF

J: TRBJ2-7
V: TRBV15
CDR3: CATSRDRGRWGEQYF

J: TRBJ1-2
V: TRBV28
CDR3: CASSRRTTGARGYTF

J: TRBJ2-1
V: TRBV9
CDR3: CASMEGEQGPYYNEQFF

J: TRBJ2-3
V: TRBV19
CDR3: CASKGGGKDTQYF

J: TRBJ1-5
V: TRBV4-1
CDR3: CASSQDRSNQPQHF

J: TRBJ1-3
V: TRBV6-6
CDR3: CASSYKQGAGNTIYF